The 24 T cell receptor beta chains reported below all come from one sample, sequenced in a study of beta chain features in type 1 diabetes. The isolated RNA, all of it, was reverse transcribed, so expressed TCRB transcripts were what got sequenced. Assay used: immunoSEQ multiplex PCR; TCRdb lists only in-frame clones, some missing. Found here are around 430,000 clones, approximately 30% of them singletons; the top ten hold 0.05% to 0.065%. The sample taken for sequencing was naive CD4+ T cells from blood. These receptors all come from a man aged 18 to 29 in good health.

About this clone itself: Other DNA sequences in this sample translate to the same CDR3. The genes are TRBV28 and TRBJ2-5; D call uncertain. V lost 3 bases and J lost 2, with 4 bases in between. Germline V gene data show CDR1 as MDHEN and CDR2 as SYDVKM. The CDR3 runs to 12 residues. CDR3: CASSFLQETQYF. The CDR3, as DNA: TGTGCCAGCAGTTTTCTGCAAGAGACCCAGTACTTC.

The V and J genes are TRBV28 and TRBJ2-5; TRBD2 might be the D (5 bases). The V gene's germline CDR1 is MDHEN and CDR2 SYDVKM. V was cut by 5 bases and J by 5 bases, with 12 bases left in between. The CDR3 runs 13 residues. The CDR3 region is CASSTGFRETQYF. The CDR3, as DNA: TGTGCCAGCAGTACGGGATTTCGGGAGACCCAGTACTTC.

This clone was counted a few times. The chain couples TRBV18 to TRBJ2-5; D not resolved. Germline values: CDR1 KGHSH, CDR2 LQKENI. The CDR3 is made up of 14 amino acids. Trimming shortened V by 2 bases and J by 3 bases, and 10 bases separated the two germline ends. CDR3 amino acids: CASSPTFSEETQYF. CDR3 bases: TGTGCCAGCTCACCAACCTTTTCGGAAGAGACCCAGTACTTC. Drawing the rest from reference TRBV18 and TRBJ2-5, the complete variable domain is NAGVMQNPRHLVRRRGQEARLRCSPMKGHSHVYWYRQLPEEGLKFMVYLQKENIIDESGMPKERFSAEFPKEGPSILRIQQVVRGDSAAYFCASSPTFSEETQYFGPGTRLLVL.

The chain's CDR3 is CASSYIQGYEQYF. CDR3 nucleotides: TGTGCCAGCAGCTACATTCAGGGCTACGAGCAGTACTTC. J is TRBJ2-7 and V is TRBV7-8; D might be TRBD1 (5 bases). Germline CDR1 SGHVS, CDR2 FQNEAQ. This CDR3 contains 13 residues. Trimming took 4 bases from V and 3 from J, leaving 10 bases between them.

V and J are TRBV9 and TRBJ2-3; D is possibly TRBD2 (6 bases). Germline CDR1 reads SGDLS; CDR2 reads YYNGEE. The CDR3 totals 14 residues. V was cut by 3 bases and J by 4 bases, with 12 bases left in between. CDR3 sequence reads: CASSAETSSDTQYF. The CDR3 nucleotides are TGTGCCAGCAGCGCGGAGACTAGTTCAGATACGCAGTATTTT.

The V and J genes are TRBV30 and TRBJ1-2, with D perhaps TRBD1 (6 bases). Germline CDR1 and CDR2: GTSNPN and SVGIG (reference sequence). The V end lost 2 bases, the J end lost 5 bases, and 18 bases lay between the germline ends. The CDR3 contains 15 residues. The CDR3 sequence is CAWSRRGAGPYGYTF. CDR3 nucleotides: TGTGCCTGGAGTCGTAGGGGGGCTGGACCTTATGGCTACACCTTC.

The chain combines TRBV2 with TRBJ2-6, with D possibly TRBD2 on 5 matching bases. CDR3 length equals 17 residues. Between the trimmed V and J ends, which lost 6 bases and 0 bases, there was a span of 15 bases. Germline V lookup: CDR1 SNHLY, CDR2 FYNNEI. The CDR3 nucleotides are TGTGCCAGCAGCCCTCGCAGAGGGAGCTCTGGGGCCAACGTCCTGACTTTC. This codes for CASSPRRGSSGANVLTF.

The rearrangement uses TRBV30 and TRBJ1-1; D is possibly TRBD1 (5 bases). The V gene's germline CDR1 is GTSNPN and CDR2 SVGIG (reference sequence). Trimming shortened V by 0 bases and J by 4 bases, and 9 bases separated the two germline ends. This CDR3 contains 13 residues. Here the CDR3 reads CAWSVTGLTEAFF. The CDR3 DNA reads TGTGCCTGGAGTGTAACGGGACTCACTGAAGCTTTCTTT. Using reference TRBV30 and TRBJ1-1 for the parts outside the CDR3, the full variable domain is SQTIHQWPATLVQPVGSPLSLECTVEGTSNPNLYWYRQAAGRGLQLLFYSVGIGQISSEVPQNLSASRPQDRQFILSSKKLLLSDSGFYLCAWSVTGLTEAFFGQGTRLTVV.

This clone was seen many times. The sample has other DNA sequences that encode this CDR3 too. The genes are TRBV9 and TRBJ2-5; TRBD1 matches 7 bases. Germline CDR1 is SGDLS and CDR2 is YYNGEE. This CDR3 region has 13 residues. The ends lost 0 bases at V and 4 bases at J; junction bases unmatched: 0. The CDR3 protein is CASSVDRGETQYF. DNA of the CDR3: TGTGCCAGCAGCGTAGACAGGGGAGAGACCCAGTACTTC.

CDR3 coding DNA: TGTGCCAGCAGCCCCCGGGCGTATGATACCGGGGAGCTGTTTTTT. Translation: CASSPRAYDTGELFF. The chain recombines TRBV6-5 with TRBJ2-2; D is unclear. V lost 6 bases to trimming and J lost 5 bases, with 16 bases between them. The CDR3 is made up of 15 amino acids. The germline V gene has CDR1 MNHEY and CDR2 SVGAGI.

This clone has just a few counts. Other DNA sequences in the same sample also yield this CDR3. DNA of the CDR3: TGTGCCTGGAGTATCCAGGGCGATCAGCCCCAGCATTTT. The encoded protein is CAWSIQGDQPQHF. The chain carries TRBV30 and TRBJ1-5; TRBD1 might be the D (5 bases). CDR3 length: 13 amino acids. Germline V CDR1 and CDR2: GTSNPN, SVGIG (reference sequence). The ends were cut back, 2 bases at V and 5 bases at J, with 10 bases in the middle.

The CDR3 loop is CASSRSGTSTDTQYF. CDR3 coding DNA: TGTGCCAGCAGCCGATCCGGGACTAGCACAGATACGCAGTATTTT. This rearrangement joins TRBV14 to TRBJ2-3, with D perhaps matching TRBD2 (6 bases). CDR1 is SGHDN, CDR2 FVKESK, per germline. With 4 bases removed from V and 0 bases from J, the gap between germline ends came to 11 bases. CDR3 length equals 15 residues. The full variable domain, with the rest looked up from reference TRBV14 and TRBJ2-3, is EAGVTQFPSHSVIEKGQTVTLRCDPISGHDNLYWYRRVMGKEIKFLLHFVKESKQDESGMPNNRFLAERTGGTYSTLKVQPAELEDSGVYFCASSRSGTSTDTQYFGPGTRLTVL.

The chain combines TRBV21-1 with TRBJ2-7. TRBV21-1 is classified as a pseudogene. CDR3 length equals 11 residues. Here the CDR3 reads CASGGFSEQYF. CDR3 bases: TGTGCCAGCGGTGGGTTTTCCGAGCAGTACTTC.

This clone was counted between two and nine times. The chain has TRBV29-1 and TRBJ1-2, with D maybe TRBD1 (5 bases). Germline lookup yields CDR1 SQVTM and CDR2 ANQGSEA. Trimming stripped 7 bases from V and 6 bases from J, with 15 bases between. The CDR3 loop spans 12 amino acids. The CDR3 reads CSATPGTNGYTF. The CDR3 DNA sequence: TGCAGCGCCACCCCAGGGACTAATGGCTACACCTTC.

This clone was seen only a few times. This chain connects TRBV7-2 to TRBJ2-4, with D unresolved. The V gene lost 5 bases and the J gene lost 10 bases, with 9 bases spanning the gap. CDR1 is SGHTA and CDR2 is FQGNSA in the germline V gene. The CDR3 length is 11 residues. This CDR3 is CASSTLGIQYF. The CDR3 DNA is TGTGCCAGCAGCACCTTGGGGATTCAGTACTTC.

Comments on this clone: At the DNA level, this CDR3 is encoded by other sequences in the same sample as well. The V and J genes are TRBV15 and TRBJ1-1; D call uncertain. V was cut by 0 bases and J by 5 bases, with 7 bases left in between. This CDR3 is built from 13 residues. Germline values: CDR1 LNHNV, CDR2 YYDKDF (reference sequence). In DNA form, the CDR3 reads TGTGCCACCAGCAGAGATCCTGGTACTGAAGCTTTCTTT. Translation: CATSRDPGTEAFF.

V usage is TRBV15 and J usage is TRBJ2-1; 8 nucleotides align to TRBD1. The CDR3 runs to 14 residues. The V gene's germline CDR1 is LNHNV and CDR2 YYDKDF (reference sequence). The trim removed 1 base at V and 4 bases at J, leaving 0 bases unmatched. The CDR3 DNA follows: TGTGCCACCAGCAGAGGACAGGGGTACAATGAGCAGTTCTTC. Translation gives CATSRGQGYNEQFF. The full variable domain, completed using reference TRBV15 and TRBJ2-1, is DAMVIQNPRYQVTQFGKPVTLSCSQTLNHNVMYWYQQKSSQAPKLLFHYYDKDFNNEADTPDNFQSRRPNTSFCFLDIRSPGLGDTAMYLCATSRGQGYNEQFFGPGTRLTVL.

This clone was found a few times. At the DNA level, this CDR3 is encoded by other sequences in the same sample as well. CDR3 sequence: CAWTRGASGSGMHNEQFF. CDR3 DNA sequence: TGTGCCTGGACTCGTGGGGCTAGCGGGAGTGGAATGCACAATGAGCAGTTCTTC. The V gene is TRBV30, the J gene TRBJ2-1; 10 nucleotides align to TRBD2. V dropped 4 bases and J dropped 5; count of bases not matched to a gene: 17. The CDR3 covers 18 residues. The germline V gene encodes CDR1 GTSNPN and CDR2 SVGIG (reference sequence).

The V and J genes are TRBV15 and TRBJ2-7, with TRBD1 identical over 8 bases. V gave up 0 bases and J gave up 3 bases; unmatched junction bases: 10. This CDR3 has 17 residues. Germline CDR1 and CDR2: LNHNV and YYDKDF (reference sequence). CDR3: CATSRDGGGTGVYEQYF. For the CDR3, the DNA is TGTGCCACCAGCAGAGATGGTGGCGGGACAGGAGTCTACGAGCAGTACTTC.

This sequence joins TRBV25-1 and TRBJ1-5, with D tentatively TRBD1 (5 bases). The CDR3 totals 14 residues. V lost 1 base and J 6 bases, leaving 10 bases between the germline ends. Germline V CDR1 and CDR2: MGHDK, SYGVNS. Here the CDR3 reads CASSEFGDGQPQHF. In nucleotides, the CDR3 is TGTGCCAGCAGTGAATTCGGGGACGGTCAGCCCCAGCATTTT.

The genes are TRBV30 and TRBJ2-6, with D possibly being TRBD2 (6 bases). V was shortened by 1 base and J by 0 bases, with 25 bases between the two germline ends. Germline CDR1 GTSNPN, CDR2 SVGIG (reference sequence). The CDR3 runs 21 residues. CDR3 in DNA: TGTGCCTGGAGTGGAGGGAGGTTGGATGAGGGTATGGCCTCTGGGGCCAACGTCCTGACTTTC. Its protein is CAWSGGRLDEGMASGANVLTF.

As regards this clone: The same CDR3 also results from other DNA sequences found in this sample. The V and J genes are TRBV7-2 and TRBJ2-1; TRBD1 aligns across 10 bases. V was pared by 0 bases and J by 4 bases, with 3 bases of the junction left unmatched. The germline gives CDR1 SGHTA, CDR2 FQGNSA. There are 16 residues in the CDR3. The CDR3: CASSLAGTGAYNEQFF. CDR3 coding DNA: TGTGCCAGCAGCTTAGCAGGGACAGGGGCGTACAATGAGCAGTTCTTC. Filled out from reference TRBV7-2 and TRBJ2-1, the complete variable domain reads GAGVSQSPSNKVTEKGKDVELRCDPISGHTALYWYRQSLGQGLEFLIYFQGNSAPDKSGLPSDRFSAERTGGSVSTLTIQRTQQEDSAVYLCASSLAGTGAYNEQFFGPGTRLTVL.

This clone was seen only once. J is TRBJ2-7 and V is TRBV7-9; no clear D gene. Germline assignment: CDR1 SEHNR and CDR2 FQNEAQ (reference sequence). This CDR3 comprises 14 residues. Trimming stripped 4 bases from V and 1 base from J, with 11 bases between. The CDR3 spells CASSSPARSYEQYF. As DNA, the CDR3 is TGTGCCAGCAGCTCCCCGGCGCGGTCCTACGAGCAGTACTTC.

The J gene is TRBJ2-7, the V gene TRBV29-1, with 7 bases aligning to TRBD2. V lost 4 bases to trimming and J lost 6 bases; unmatched junction nucleotides: 6. CDR1 is SQVTM and CDR2 is ANQGSEA in the germline V gene. The CDR3 is 12 residues long. The CDR3 is CSVVREGREQYF. CDR3 sequence (DNA): TGCAGCGTTGTGAGGGAGGGTCGCGAGCAGTACTTC.